This T cell receptor (beta chain) derives from a study of T-cell reconstitution after alpha-beta-depleted transplantation in children. Study results and limitations: Some patients' high day-60 TCRbeta diversity was traced to surviving recipient T cells and thymic progenitors.

The library targeted TCRbeta and was prepared with unique molecular identifiers. A single record per CDR3 protein comes from TCRdb applying MiXCR to the PCR reads. The table has approximately 1,000,000 distinct CDR3 sequences, around 30% seen once. V shed 4 bases and J 6 bases; nucleotides not matched to a gene: 9. This CDR3 comprises 16 residues. Germline CDR1 SGHRS, CDR2 YFSETQ. Remarks on this clonotype: What it binds is not known.

This chain connects TRBV5-1 to TRBJ2-2; 10 nucleotides line up with TRBD1. The sample here was PBMCs, mostly from graft donor cells, taken 360 days after TCRalphabeta/CD19-depleted stem cell transplant. The sequence derives from a boy in the first two years of life who had a stem cell transplant for SCID, so the T cells may come from the graft donor. CDR3 coding DNA: TGCGCCAGCAGCCCCTACGCCGGACAGGGGGCCGGGGAGCTGTTTTTT. As protein: CASSPYAGQGAGELFF.